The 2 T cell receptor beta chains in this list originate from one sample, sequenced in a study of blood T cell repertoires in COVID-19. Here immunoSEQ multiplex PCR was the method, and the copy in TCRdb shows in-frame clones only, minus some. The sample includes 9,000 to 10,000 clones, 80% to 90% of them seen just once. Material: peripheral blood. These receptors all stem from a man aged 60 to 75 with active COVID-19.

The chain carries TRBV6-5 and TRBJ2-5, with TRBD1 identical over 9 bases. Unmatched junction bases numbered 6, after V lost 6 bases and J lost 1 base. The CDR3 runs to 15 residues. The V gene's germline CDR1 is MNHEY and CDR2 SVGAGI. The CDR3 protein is CASRRDRVGQETQYF. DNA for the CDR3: TGTGCCAGCAGGAGGGACAGGGTGGGCCAAGAGACCCAGTACTTC.

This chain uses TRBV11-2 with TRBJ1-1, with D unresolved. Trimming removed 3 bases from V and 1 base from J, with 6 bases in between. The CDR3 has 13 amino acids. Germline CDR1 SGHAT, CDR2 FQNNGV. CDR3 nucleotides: TGTGCCAGCAGCTTGAACTGGAACACTGAAGCTTTCTTT. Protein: CASSLNWNTEAFF.